This TCR beta chain was profiled in a study of T cells in localized non-small cell lung cancer. TCRdb keeps only in-frame clones here, not all; method: immunoSEQ multiplex PCR. The sample includes under 70,000 clones, 86% seen only once; the top ten take less than 6%. Details on this clone: Antigen specificity is unknown.

Whole-study results and caveats: Adjacent lung exhibited a median of 57 among the 100 most abundant tumor clones. Adjacent uninvolved lung had the highest clonality, suggesting focused antigen responses.

The sample was peripheral blood, taken before any cancer treatment. The source of this sequence is a woman aged 35 to 75 with stage I lung adenocarcinoma.

CDR3 protein: CASSLGLGSGAEAFF. In DNA form, the CDR3 reads TGTGCCAGCAGCTTAGGGTTAGGGTCAGGGGCTGAAGCTTTCTTT. This sequence joins TRBV7-3 and TRBJ1-1, with a possible D match to TRBD1 (6 bases). Germline V gene data show CDR1 as SGHTA and CDR2 as FQGTGA. CDR3 size: 15 residues. V lost 2 bases to trimming and J lost 6 bases, with 16 bases between them.